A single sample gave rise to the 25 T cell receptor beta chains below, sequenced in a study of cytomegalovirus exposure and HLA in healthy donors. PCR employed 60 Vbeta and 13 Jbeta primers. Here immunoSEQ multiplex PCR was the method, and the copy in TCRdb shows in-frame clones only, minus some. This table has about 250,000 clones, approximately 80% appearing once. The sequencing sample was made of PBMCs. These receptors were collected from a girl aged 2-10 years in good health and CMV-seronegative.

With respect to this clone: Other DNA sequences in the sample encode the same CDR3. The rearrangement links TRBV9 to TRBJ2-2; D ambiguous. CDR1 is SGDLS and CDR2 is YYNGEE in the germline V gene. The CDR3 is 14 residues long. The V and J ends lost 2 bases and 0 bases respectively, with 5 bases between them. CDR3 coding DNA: TGTGCCAGCAGCGTGGTAGCGAACACCGGGGAGCTGTTTTTT. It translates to CASSVVANTGELFF.

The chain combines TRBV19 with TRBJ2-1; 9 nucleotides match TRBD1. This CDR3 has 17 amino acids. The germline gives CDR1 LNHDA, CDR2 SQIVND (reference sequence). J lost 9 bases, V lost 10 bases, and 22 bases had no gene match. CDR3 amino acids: CATRPRTGAFREVEQFF. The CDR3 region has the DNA TGTGCCACCCGTCCCAGGACAGGGGCTTTTCGGGAGGTTGAGCAGTTCTTC.

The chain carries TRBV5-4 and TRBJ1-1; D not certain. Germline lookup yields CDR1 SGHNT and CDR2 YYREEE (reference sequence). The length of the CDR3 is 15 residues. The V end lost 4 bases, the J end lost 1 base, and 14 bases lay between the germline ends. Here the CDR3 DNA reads TGTGCCAGCAGCGCCGAGGGAGGAACGAACACTGAAGCTTTCTTT. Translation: CASSAEGGTNTEAFF.

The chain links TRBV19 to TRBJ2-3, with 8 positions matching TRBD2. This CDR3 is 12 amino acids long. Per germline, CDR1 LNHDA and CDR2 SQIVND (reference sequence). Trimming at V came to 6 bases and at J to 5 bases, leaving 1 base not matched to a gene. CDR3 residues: CASRRGVDTQYF. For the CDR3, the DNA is TGTGCCAGTAGGCGGGGGGTAGATACGCAGTATTTT.

CDR3 sequence (DNA): TGTGCCAGCACCCCTTGGGGCGAAGATACGCAGTATTTT. Its translation: CASTPWGEDTQYF. The chain uses TRBV13 and TRBJ2-3; tentative D call: TRBD1 (5 bases). CDR3 length equals 13 residues. Germline V gene sequence: CDR1 PRHDT, CDR2 FYEKMQ (reference sequence). The V end lost 7 bases, the J end lost 5 bases, and 13 bases lay between the germline ends. The variable domain in full, with the rest retrieved from reference TRBV13 and TRBJ2-3, is AAGVIQSPRHLIKEKRETATLKCYPIPRHDTVYWYQQGPGQDPQFLISFYEKMQSDKGSIPDRFSAQQFSDYHSELNMSSLELGDSALYFCASTPWGEDTQYFGPGTRLTVL.

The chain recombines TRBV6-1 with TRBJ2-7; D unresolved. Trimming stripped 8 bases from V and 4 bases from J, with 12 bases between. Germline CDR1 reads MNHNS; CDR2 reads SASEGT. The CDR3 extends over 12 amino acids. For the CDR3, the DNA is TGTGCCAGCGGGCGCTCAAAGTACGAGCAGTACTTC. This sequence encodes CASGRSKYEQYF.

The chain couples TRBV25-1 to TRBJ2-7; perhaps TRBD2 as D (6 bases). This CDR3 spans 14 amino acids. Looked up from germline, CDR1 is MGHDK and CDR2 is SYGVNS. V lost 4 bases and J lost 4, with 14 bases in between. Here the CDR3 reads CASSGGLGLYEQYF. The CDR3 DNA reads TGTGCCAGCAGTGGGGGACTTGGCTTGTACGAGCAGTACTTC.

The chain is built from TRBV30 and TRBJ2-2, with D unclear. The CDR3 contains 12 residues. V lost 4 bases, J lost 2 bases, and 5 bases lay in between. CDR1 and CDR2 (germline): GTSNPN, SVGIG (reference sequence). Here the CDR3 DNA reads TGTGCCTGGACCCTAAACACCGGGGAGCTGTTTTTT. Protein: CAWTLNTGELFF.

In DNA form, the CDR3 reads TGTGCCAGCAGTTTTATCCTAGATGGGGGCATTCACATGAACACTGAAGCTTTCTTT. It encodes CASSFILDGGIHMNTEAFF. The rearrangement links TRBV28 to TRBJ1-1; D is perhaps TRBD1 (6 bases). Germline V gene lookup returns CDR1 MDHEN and CDR2 SYDVKM. V lost 3 bases and J 0 bases, leaving 23 bases between the germline ends. This CDR3 is built from 19 residues.

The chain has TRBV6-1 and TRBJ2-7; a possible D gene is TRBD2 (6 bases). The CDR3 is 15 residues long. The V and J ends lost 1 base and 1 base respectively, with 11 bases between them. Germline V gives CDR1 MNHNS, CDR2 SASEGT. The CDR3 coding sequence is TGTGCCAGCAGTGAAGGGGACTTCTATTCCTACGAGCAGTACTTC. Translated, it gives CASSEGDFYSYEQYF.

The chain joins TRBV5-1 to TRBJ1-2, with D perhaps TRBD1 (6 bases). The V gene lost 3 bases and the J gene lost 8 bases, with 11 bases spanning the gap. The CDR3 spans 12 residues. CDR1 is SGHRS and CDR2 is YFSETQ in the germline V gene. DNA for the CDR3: TGCGCCAGCAGCTCGAACAGGGACGGCTACACCTTC. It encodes CASSSNRDGYTF.

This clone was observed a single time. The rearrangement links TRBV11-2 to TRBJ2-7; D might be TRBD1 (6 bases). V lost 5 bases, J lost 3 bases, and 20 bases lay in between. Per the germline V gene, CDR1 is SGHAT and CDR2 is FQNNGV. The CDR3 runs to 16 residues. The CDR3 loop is CASSPDGDTYYYEQYF. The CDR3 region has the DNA TGTGCCAGCAGCCCTGATGGGGACACCTATTACTACGAGCAGTACTTC.

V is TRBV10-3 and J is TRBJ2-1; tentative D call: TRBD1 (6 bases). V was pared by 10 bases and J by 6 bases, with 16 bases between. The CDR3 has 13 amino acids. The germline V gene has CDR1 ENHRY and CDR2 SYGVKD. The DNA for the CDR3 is TGTGCCACCCTCCCTAGGGGGAGCAATGAGCAGTTCTTC. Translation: CATLPRGSNEQFF.

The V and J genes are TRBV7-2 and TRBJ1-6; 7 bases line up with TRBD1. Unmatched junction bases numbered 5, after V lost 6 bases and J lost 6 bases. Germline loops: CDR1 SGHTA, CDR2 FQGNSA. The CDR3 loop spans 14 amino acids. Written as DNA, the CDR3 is TGTGCCAGCAGAAGGGGACAGACTAATTCACCCCTCCACTTT. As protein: CASRRGQTNSPLHF.

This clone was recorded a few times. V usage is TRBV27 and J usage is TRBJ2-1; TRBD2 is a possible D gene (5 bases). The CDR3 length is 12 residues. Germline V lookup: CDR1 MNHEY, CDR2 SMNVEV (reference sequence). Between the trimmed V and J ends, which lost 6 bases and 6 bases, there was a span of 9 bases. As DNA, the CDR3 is TGTGCCAGCAGAGAGCGGATCAATGAGCAGTTCTTC. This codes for CASRERINEQFF.

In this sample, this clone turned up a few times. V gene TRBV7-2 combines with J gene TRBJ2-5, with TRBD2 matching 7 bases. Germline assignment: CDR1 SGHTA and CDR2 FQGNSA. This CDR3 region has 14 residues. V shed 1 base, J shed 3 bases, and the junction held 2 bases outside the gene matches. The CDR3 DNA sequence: TGTGCCAGCAGCTTAGGGCTAGCGGAAGAGACCCAGTACTTC. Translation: CASSLGLAEETQYF.

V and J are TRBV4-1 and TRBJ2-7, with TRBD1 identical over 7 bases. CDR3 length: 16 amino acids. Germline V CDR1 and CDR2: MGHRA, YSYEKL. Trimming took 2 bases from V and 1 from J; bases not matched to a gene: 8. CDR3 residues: CASSQRRDSGSYEQYF. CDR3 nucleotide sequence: TGCGCCAGCAGCCAAAGAAGGGACAGCGGTTCCTACGAGCAGTACTTC.

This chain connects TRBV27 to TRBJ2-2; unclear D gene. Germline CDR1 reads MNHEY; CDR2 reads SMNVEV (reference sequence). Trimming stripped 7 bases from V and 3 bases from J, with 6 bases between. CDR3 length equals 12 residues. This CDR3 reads CASTPYTGELFF. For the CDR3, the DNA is TGTGCCAGCACTCCTTACACCGGGGAGCTGTTTTTT.

CDR3 sequence (DNA): TGTGCCAGCAGCTTAGGACAGGGCCAAGGTAATGAGCAGTTCTTC. Amino acid sequence: CASSLGQGQGNEQFF. The rearrangement joins TRBV5-4 to TRBJ2-1; 8 positions match TRBD1. The CDR3 runs 15 residues. After removal of 2 bases from V and 7 bases from J, the junction contained 8 bases not matched to a gene. The germline V gene has CDR1 SGHNT and CDR2 YYREEE (reference sequence).

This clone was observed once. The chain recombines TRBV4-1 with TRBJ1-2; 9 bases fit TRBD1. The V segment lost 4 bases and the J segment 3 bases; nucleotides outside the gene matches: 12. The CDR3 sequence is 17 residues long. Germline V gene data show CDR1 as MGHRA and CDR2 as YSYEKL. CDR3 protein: CASSRRGGTGFHYGYTF. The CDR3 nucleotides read TGCGCCAGCAGCCGGCGGGGTGGGACAGGGTTTCACTATGGCTACACCTTC.

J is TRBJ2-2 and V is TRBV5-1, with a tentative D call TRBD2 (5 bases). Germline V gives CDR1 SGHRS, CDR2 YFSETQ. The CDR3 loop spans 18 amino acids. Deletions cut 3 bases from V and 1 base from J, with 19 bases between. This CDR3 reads CASSSGKLEDLNTGELFF. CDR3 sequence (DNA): TGCGCCAGCAGCTCCGGGAAGCTAGAAGATTTGAACACCGGGGAGCTGTTTTTT.

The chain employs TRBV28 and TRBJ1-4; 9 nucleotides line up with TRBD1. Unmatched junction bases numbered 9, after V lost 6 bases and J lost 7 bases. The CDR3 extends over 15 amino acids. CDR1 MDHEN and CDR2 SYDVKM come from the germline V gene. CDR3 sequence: CASRPSTGGSEKLFF. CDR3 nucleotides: TGTGCCAGCAGGCCATCGACAGGGGGTAGTGAAAAACTGTTTTTT.

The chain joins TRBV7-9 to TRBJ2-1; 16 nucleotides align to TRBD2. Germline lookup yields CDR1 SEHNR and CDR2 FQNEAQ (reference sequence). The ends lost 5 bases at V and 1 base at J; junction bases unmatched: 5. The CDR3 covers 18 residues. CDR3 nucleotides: TGTGCCAGCAGCCCCGGGACTAGCGGGGGGGGATCCTACAATGAGCAGTTCTTC. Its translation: CASSPGTSGGGSYNEQFF. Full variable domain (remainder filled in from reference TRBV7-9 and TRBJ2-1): DTGVSQNPRHKITKRGQNVTFRCDPISEHNRLYWYRQTLGQGPEFLTYFQNEAQLEKSRLLSDRFSAERPKGSFSTLEIQRTEQGDSAMYLCASSPGTSGGGSYNEQFFGPGTRLTVL.

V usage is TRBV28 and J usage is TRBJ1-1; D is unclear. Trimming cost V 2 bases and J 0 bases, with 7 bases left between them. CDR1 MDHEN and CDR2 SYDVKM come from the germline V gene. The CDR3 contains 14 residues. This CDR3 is CASSLEGLNTEAFF. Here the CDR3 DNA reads TGTGCCAGCAGTTTAGAGGGCTTGAACACTGAAGCTTTCTTT.

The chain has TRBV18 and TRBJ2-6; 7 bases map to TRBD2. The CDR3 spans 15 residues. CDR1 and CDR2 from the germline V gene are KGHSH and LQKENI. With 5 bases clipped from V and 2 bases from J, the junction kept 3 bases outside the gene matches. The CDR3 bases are TGTGCCAGCTCAATACGGGGGGCTGGGGCCAACGTCCTGACTTTC. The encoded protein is CASSIRGAGANVLTF.